This record covers a single TCR beta chain. The target antigen is unknown. Data came from immunoSEQ multiplex PCR; TCRdb stores just in-frame clones and leaves some out. The table has about 38,000 clones, approximately 80% seen once; the top ten hold 7.5% to 10%. The data derive from a study of OX40 agonist ivuxolimab in advanced cancers. V was clipped by 1 base and J by 3 bases; unmatched bases: 7. CDR3 length: 15 amino acids. Germline V gives CDR1 GTSNPN, CDR2 SVGIG (reference sequence). Blood sampling was done at baseline, cycle 4 day 1, and cycle 7 day 1. Overall study results and limits: The study observed clonal expansion of CD4+ and CD8+ blood T cells by week 6 at 0.1 to 3.0 mg/kg. Expanded clones were, on average, more numerous among CD8+ T cells than CD4+.

The sequence was obtained from an adult with an advanced solid tumor such as melanoma, head and neck, liver or kidney cancer. V and J are TRBV30 and TRBJ2-3; 7 bases are a match to TRBD1. The material sequenced was CD4+ or CD8+ T cells sorted from blood, taken in a trial of the OX40 agonist ivuxolimab. For the CDR3, the DNA is TGTGCCTGGAGTGAGGGCAGGGGGAAGACAGATACGCAGTATTTT. Translating gives CAWSEGRGKTDTQYF.